Described below is a single T cell receptor beta chain sequence and its context. Its antigen remains unidentified. The data originate from a study of identical twins. Template switching added a universal primer binding site, and final cDNA carried unique molecular identifiers. One entry per CDR3 protein results from TCRdb running MiXCR on the 5' RACE reads. Here the sample spans approximately 700,000 distinct CDR3 sequences, around 6% being singletons. Findings and limits, study-wide: Rather than following the same donors, the conclusions depended on cross-sectional statistical analysis. Models, which agreed with sharing between unrelated individuals, nonetheless underestimated the out-of-frame TCR alpha sharing seen in monozygotic twins.

Germline V lookup: CDR1 LGHDT, CDR2 YNNKEL (reference sequence). With V trimmed by 1 base and J by 2 bases, 8 bases remained unmatched. This CDR3 has 17 amino acids. The rearrangement joins TRBV3-1 to TRBJ2-5; 9 nucleotides line up with TRBD1. The clonotype comes from a young man in good health. The sample taken for sequencing was naive T cells sorted from blood. The CDR3 sequence is CASSQALNRGPQETQYF. The CDR3 DNA reads as TGTGCCAGCAGCCAAGCACTCAACAGGGGGCCGCAAGAGACCCAGTACTTC.